Included here is one T cell receptor (beta chain) sequence, with context. Its antigen is not known. This entry belongs to a study of cytomegalovirus exposure and HLA in healthy donors. Notes on the study in general: The study dropped some indistinguishable V segments, TRBV6-2 and TRBV6-3 among them.

The primer mix had 60 Vbeta and 13 Jbeta primers. Only in-frame clones appear in the TCRdb table, and some are missing; sequencing was by immunoSEQ multiplex PCR. The table records some 76,000 clones, approximately 84% of them present only once. This CDR3 contains 17 residues. The ends were cut back, 5 bases at V and 3 bases at J, with 23 bases in the middle. From germline, CDR1 is MDHEN and CDR2 SYDVKM. Source material: PBMCs. This clonotype was obtained from a woman aged 50 to 65 in good health and CMV-seronegative. The chain is built from TRBV28 and TRBJ2-7, with a tentative D call TRBD1 (6 bases). In DNA form, the CDR3 reads TGTGCCAGCAGTCCAAGTAACAGGGACACAGGCTACTACGAGCAGTACTTC. Protein: CASSPSNRDTGYYEQYF.